This T cell receptor beta chain was identified during a study of T cell repertoires in cytomegalovirus infection. Study-level background: TCR beta signatures that were public indicated CMV infection and matching HLA type. Findings and limits, study-wide: CMV-specific TCR beta clonotypes restricted by HLA-C dominated the ex vivo response. Totalled public TCR beta family frequency picked out people who carried CMV plus the relevant HLA.

A word on this clonotype: Its antigen is not known.

MiXCR, applied by TCRdb to the reads, yields one record per CDR3 protein. Here the sample spans about 450,000 distinct CDR3 sequences, approximately 31% being singletons. Looked up from germline, CDR1 is SGHNT and CDR2 is YYREEE (reference sequence). The CDR3 has 14 amino acids. J gave up 3 bases and V 0 bases, and 1 base lay outside the gene matches. What was sequenced was PBMCs. The receptor was isolated from a human donor in good health (CMV status not recorded). Some clones in this sample may be carry-over from other donors' samples. The chain employs TRBV5-4 and TRBJ1-1; 8 bases agree with TRBD1. The CDR3 DNA follows: TGTGCCAGCAGCTTGGTGACAGGGGACACTGAAGCTTTCTTT. This sequence encodes CASSLVTGDTEAFF. Variable domain in full (rest from reference TRBV5-4 and TRBJ1-1): ETGVTQSPTHLIKTRGQQVTLRCSSQSGHNTVSWYQQALGQGPQFIFQYYREEENGRGNFPPRFSGLQFPNYSSELNVNALELDDSALYLCASSLVTGDTEAFFGQGTRLTVV.